This TCR beta chain was identified in a study of shared clonotypes between healthy human individuals. The CDR3 spans 15 residues. Germline loops: CDR1 MNHNS, CDR2 SASEGT. Trimming removed 7 bases from V and 0 bases from J; junction bases left unmatched: 5. Details on this clone: Antigen: not known.

Method: immunoSEQ multiplex PCR; TCRdb's copy keeps in-frame clones and lacks some. This sample has approximately 1,000,000 clones, with 75% to 85% found just once. Study-wide results and caveats: It was observed that approximately 5% of naive CD4 clonotypes were shared across a few donors. The study's rarefaction showed incomplete sorted-subset sequencing despite large depth.

This TCR was recovered from a man aged 18 to 35 in good health. Some clones in this sample may be carry-over from other donors' samples. V and J are TRBV6-1 and TRBJ2-7; 11 bases fit TRBD1. The sequenced sample was memory CD4+ T cells from PBMCs. Subset noted: CD45RA-negative fraction. The CDR3 sequence is CASKLGTGGSYEQYF. DNA for the CDR3: TGTGCCAGCAAGCTTGGGACAGGGGGCTCCTACGAGCAGTACTTC.